The rows below give T cell receptor beta chains drawn from one sample of a study of cytomegalovirus exposure and HLA in healthy donors. Clones were read by immunoSEQ multiplex PCR, and TCRdb kept only the in-frame ones, dropping some. The sample lists 95,000 to 150,000 clones, approximately 15% seen once, with under 2% in the top ten. The sample consisted of PBMCs. The receptor source for this set is a woman aged 18-35 years in good health and CMV-seronegative. CDR3s include the opening cysteine and the closing phenylalanine or tryptophan. Expanded clones get a size class; other rows say once, few or many, or leave the size out.

CDR3 protein,J gene,clone size,V gene
CASSTGVEQYF,TRBJ2-7,.,TRBV19
CASSPPGRTGANVLTF,TRBJ2-6,.,TRBV28
CASSLVFTGQRTYEQYF,TRBJ2-7,.,TRBV28
CAISFGTGADTEAFF,TRBJ1-1,few,TRBV10-3
CASSEVRARGETQYF,TRBJ2-5,few,TRBV2
CASSLGLAGVGNEQFF,TRBJ2-1,few,TRBV2
CASSSPGSYEQYF,TRBJ2-7,.,TRBV28
CASSSQGTNEKLFF,TRBJ1-4,.,TRBV27
CASSLDNSGANVLTF,TRBJ2-6,few,TRBV5-4
CASSWGTASSYNEQFF,TRBJ2-1,.,TRBV5-6
CASSFPRTSYEQYF,TRBJ2-7,.,TRBV27
CASSLGGTVNQPQHF,TRBJ1-5,.,TRBV7-9
CASSLQTGELFF,TRBJ2-2,.,TRBV7-6
CASSASLGHTNTGELFF,TRBJ2-2,.,TRBV28
CASSVGQGYGYTF,TRBJ1-2,few,TRBV6-5
CASPRVRQPQHF,TRBJ1-5,.,TRBV19
CSVAGLPRTDTQYF,TRBJ2-3,.,TRBV29-1
CASSPIRDTYYEQYF,TRBJ2-7,.,TRBV6-6
CASSPGGVNTEAFF,TRBJ1-1,few,TRBV5-4
CASSYSAGARTEAFF,TRBJ1-1,.,TRBV6-5
CASSLGDNEQFF,TRBJ2-1,few,TRBV5-1
CASSSRTGGLDAFF,TRBJ1-1,.,TRBV7-9
CASRPTPPGQTNEKLFF,TRBJ1-4,.,TRBV5-5
CASSSGFGYTF,TRBJ1-2,.,TRBV27
CASSVGTLPRLETQYF,TRBJ2-5,.,TRBV11-2
CASSLDLQGLHNEQFF,TRBJ2-1,few,TRBV5-4
CASSFPSREGLDTQYF,TRBJ2-3,few,TRBV7-9
CASSLESQGIWEQYF,TRBJ2-7,.,TRBV11-2
CASSVNRGEGAFF,TRBJ1-1,.,TRBV6-4
CATSRDEEKLFF,TRBJ1-4,few,TRBV15
CASQGGGSGGYTF,TRBJ1-2,.,TRBV5-1
CASSPQGPGETQYF,TRBJ2-5,few,TRBV5-6
CASSVEGAREQYF,TRBJ2-7,few,TRBV2
CASSEAGQGYYEQYF,TRBJ2-7,.,TRBV6-1
CASSIRQGDTQYF,TRBJ2-3,few,TRBV19
CASSSRTGGWDEQFF,TRBJ2-1,few,TRBV6-5
CASSPTGVGDTQYF,TRBJ2-3,few,TRBV7-2
CASSLGGGQPQHF,TRBJ1-5,many,TRBV27
CASSQNTRTRDMSYAF,TRBJ1-2,.,TRBV4-1
CASSYSRGVTEAFF,TRBJ1-1,.,TRBV6-5